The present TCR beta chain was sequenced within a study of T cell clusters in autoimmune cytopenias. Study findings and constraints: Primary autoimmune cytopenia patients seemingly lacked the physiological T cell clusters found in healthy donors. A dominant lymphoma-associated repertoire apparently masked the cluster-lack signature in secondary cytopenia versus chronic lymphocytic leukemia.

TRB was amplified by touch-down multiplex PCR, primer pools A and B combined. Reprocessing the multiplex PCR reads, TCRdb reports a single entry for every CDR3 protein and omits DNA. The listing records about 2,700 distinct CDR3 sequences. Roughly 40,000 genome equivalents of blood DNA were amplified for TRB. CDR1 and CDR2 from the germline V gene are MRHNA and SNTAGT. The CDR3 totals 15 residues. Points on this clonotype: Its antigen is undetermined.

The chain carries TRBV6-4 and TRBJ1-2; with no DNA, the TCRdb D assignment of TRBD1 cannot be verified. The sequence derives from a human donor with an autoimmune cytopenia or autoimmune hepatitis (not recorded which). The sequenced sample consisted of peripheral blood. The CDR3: CASSREQGASYGYTF.